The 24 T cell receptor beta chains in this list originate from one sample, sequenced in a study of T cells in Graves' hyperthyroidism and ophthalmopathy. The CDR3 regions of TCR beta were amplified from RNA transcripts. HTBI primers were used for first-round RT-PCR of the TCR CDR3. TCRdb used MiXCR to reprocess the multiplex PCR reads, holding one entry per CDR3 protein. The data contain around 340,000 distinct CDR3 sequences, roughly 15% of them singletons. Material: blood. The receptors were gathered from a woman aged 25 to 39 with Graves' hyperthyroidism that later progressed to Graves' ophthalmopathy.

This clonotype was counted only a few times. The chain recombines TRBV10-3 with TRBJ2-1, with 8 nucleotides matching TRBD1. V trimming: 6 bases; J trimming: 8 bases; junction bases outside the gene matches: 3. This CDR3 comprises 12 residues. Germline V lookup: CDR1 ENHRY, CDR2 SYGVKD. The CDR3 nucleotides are TGTGCCATCAGGACAGGGGAGTATGAGCAGTTCTTC. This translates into CAIRTGEYEQFF.

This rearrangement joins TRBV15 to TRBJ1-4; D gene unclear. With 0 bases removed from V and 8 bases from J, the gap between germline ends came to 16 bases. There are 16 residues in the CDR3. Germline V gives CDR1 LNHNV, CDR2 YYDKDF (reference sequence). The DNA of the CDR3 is TGTGCCACCAGCAGAGATAGGAGGGCGAGACAAGAAAAACTGTTTTTT. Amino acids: CATSRDRRARQEKLFF.

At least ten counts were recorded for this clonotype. CDR3 sequence reads: CASSLRFSGANVLTF. CDR3 in DNA: TGTGCCAGCAGCCTCAGGTTCTCTGGGGCCAACGTCCTGACTTTC. This chain connects TRBV7-8 to TRBJ2-6; D not certain. The germline V and J ends were trimmed by 5 bases and 0 bases, with 8 bases remaining between them. The V gene's germline CDR1 is SGHVS and CDR2 FQNEAQ. The CDR3 totals 15 residues.

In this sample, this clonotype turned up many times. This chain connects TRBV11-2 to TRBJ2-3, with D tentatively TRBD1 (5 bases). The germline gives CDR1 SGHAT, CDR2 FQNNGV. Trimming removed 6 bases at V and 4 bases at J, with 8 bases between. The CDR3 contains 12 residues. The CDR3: CASRQGADTQYF. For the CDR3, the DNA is TGTGCCAGCAGACAAGGGGCAGATACGCAGTATTTT.

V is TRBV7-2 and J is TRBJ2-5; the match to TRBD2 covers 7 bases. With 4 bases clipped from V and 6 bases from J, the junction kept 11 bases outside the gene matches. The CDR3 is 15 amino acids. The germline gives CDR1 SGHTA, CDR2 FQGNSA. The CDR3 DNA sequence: TGTGCCAGCAGCTCAGGGACTAACATGCTTCAGACCCAGTACTTC. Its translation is CASSSGTNMLQTQYF.

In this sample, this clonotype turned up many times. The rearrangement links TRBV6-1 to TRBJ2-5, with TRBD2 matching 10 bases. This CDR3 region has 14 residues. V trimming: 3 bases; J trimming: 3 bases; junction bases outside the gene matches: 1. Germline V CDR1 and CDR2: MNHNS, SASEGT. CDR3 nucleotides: TGTGCCAGCAGTGATGGACTAGCGGAAGAGACCCAGTACTTC. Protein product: CASSDGLAEETQYF.

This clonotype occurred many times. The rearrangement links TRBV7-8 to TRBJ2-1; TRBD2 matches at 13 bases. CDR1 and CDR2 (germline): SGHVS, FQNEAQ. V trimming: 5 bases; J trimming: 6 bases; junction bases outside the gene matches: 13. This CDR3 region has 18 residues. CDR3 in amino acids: CASSQKTGLAGFRNEQFF. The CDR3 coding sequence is TGTGCCAGCAGCCAAAAAACGGGACTAGCGGGATTCCGCAATGAGCAGTTCTTC.

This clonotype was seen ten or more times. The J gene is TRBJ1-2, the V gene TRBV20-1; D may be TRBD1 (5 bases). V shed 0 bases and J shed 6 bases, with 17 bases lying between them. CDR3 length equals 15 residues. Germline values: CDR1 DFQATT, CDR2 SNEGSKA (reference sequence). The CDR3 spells CSARDSGATGDGYTF. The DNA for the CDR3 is TGCAGTGCTAGAGACAGCGGGGCTACTGGGGATGGCTACACCTTC.

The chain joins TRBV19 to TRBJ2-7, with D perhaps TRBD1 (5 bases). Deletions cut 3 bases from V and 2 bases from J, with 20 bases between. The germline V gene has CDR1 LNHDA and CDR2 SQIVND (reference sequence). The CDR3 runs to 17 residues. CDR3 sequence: CASSISLKQAYTYEQYF. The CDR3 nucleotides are TGTGCCAGTAGTATTTCACTAAAACAGGCCTATACCTACGAGCAGTACTTC.

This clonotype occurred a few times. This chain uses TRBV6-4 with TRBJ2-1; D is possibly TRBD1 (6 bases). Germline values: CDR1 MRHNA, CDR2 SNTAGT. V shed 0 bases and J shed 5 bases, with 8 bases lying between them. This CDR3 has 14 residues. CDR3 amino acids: CASSDSRDNNEQFF. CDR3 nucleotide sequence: TGTGCCAGCAGTGACTCCAGGGACAACAATGAGCAGTTCTTC.

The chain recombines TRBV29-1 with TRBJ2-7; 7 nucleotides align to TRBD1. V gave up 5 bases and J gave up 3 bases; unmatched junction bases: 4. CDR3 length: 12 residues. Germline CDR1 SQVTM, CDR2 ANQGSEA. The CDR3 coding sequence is TGCAGCGTTCGGGACAGAGACTACGAGCAGTACTTC. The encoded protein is CSVRDRDYEQYF.

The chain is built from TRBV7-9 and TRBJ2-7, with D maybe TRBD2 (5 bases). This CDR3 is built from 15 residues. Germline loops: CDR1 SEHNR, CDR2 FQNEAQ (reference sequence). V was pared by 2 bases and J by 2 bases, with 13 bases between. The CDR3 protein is CASSLKAAPTYEQYF. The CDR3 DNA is TGTGCCAGCAGCTTAAAAGCGGCCCCGACCTACGAGCAGTACTTC.

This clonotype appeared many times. Written as DNA, the CDR3 is TGTGCCAGCAGCCAAGTTGGATCAGATACGCAGTATTTT. It is translated as CASSQVGSDTQYF. The genes are TRBV3-1 and TRBJ2-3; D is unresolved. The length of the CDR3 is 13 residues. Trimming shortened V by 1 base and J by 4 bases, and 6 bases separated the two germline ends. Germline CDR1 is LGHDT and CDR2 is YNNKEL (reference sequence).

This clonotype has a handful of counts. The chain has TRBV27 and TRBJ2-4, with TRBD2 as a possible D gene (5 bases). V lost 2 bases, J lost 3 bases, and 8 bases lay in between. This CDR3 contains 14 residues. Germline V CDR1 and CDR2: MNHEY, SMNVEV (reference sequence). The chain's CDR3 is CASSLIGGKNIQYF. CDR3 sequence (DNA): TGTGCCAGCAGTTTAATTGGAGGCAAAAACATTCAGTACTTC.

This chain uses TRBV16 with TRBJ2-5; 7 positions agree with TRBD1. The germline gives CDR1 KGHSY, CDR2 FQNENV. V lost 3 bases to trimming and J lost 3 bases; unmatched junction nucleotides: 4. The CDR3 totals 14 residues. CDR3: CASSQAGTEETQYF. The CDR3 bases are TGTGCCAGCAGCCAGGCTGGGACAGAAGAGACCCAGTACTTC.

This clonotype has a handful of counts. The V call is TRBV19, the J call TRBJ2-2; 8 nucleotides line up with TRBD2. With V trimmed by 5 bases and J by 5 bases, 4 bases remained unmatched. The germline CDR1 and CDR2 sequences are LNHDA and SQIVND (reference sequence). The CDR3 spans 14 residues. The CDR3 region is CASSPGLETGELFF. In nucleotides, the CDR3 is TGTGCCAGTAGTCCGGGACTAGAAACCGGGGAGCTGTTTTTT. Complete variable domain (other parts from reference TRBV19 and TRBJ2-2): DGGITQSPKYLFRKEGQNVTLSCEQNLNHDAMYWYRQDPGQGLRLIYYSQIVNDFQKGDIAEGYSVSREKKESFPLTVTSAQKNPTAFYLCASSPGLETGELFFGEGSRLTVL.

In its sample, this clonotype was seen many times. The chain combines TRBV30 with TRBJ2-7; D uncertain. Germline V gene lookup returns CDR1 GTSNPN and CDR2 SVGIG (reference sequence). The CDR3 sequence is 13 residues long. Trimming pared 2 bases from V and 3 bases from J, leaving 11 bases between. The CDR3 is CAWSRGSYYEQYF. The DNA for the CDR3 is TGTGCCTGGAGTCGCGGCAGCTACTACGAGCAGTACTTC.

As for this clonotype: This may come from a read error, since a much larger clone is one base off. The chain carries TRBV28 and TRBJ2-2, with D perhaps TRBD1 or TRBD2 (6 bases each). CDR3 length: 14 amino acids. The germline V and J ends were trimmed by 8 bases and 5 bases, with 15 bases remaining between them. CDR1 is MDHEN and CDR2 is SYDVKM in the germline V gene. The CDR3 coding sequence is TGTGCCAGCGGTACAAGGGGGAGGACCGGGGAGCTGTTTTTT. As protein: CASGTRGRTGELFF.

The CDR3 DNA is TGTGCCATCGCGGCCAGTTATAATTCACCCCTCCACTTT. Protein sequence: CAIAASYNSPLHF. This sequence joins TRBV10-3 and TRBJ1-6, with unresolved D. Germline CDR1 reads ENHRY; CDR2 reads SYGVKD. The length of the CDR3 is 13 residues. V was clipped by 8 bases and J by 4 bases, with 9 bases between them.

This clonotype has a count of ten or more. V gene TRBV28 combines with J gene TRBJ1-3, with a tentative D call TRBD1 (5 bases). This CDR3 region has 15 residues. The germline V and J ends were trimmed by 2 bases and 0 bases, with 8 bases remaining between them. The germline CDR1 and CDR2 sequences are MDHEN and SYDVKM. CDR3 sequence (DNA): TGTGCCAGCAGTTTACCGGGGGGCTCTGGAAACACCATATATTTT. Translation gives CASSLPGGSGNTIYF. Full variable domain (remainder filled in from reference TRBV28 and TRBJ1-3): DVKVTQSSRYLVKRTGEKVFLECVQDMDHENMFWYRQDPGLGLRLIYFSYDVKMKEKGDIPEGYSVSREKKERFSLILESASTNQTSMYLCASSLPGGSGNTIYFGEGSWLTVV.

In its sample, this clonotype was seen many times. The CDR3 reads CASSLAYGTGTGQPKAFF. The CDR3 DNA follows: TGCGCCAGCAGCTTGGCCTATGGGACCGGTACAGGACAACCCAAAGCTTTCTTT. The rearrangement joins TRBV5-1 to TRBJ1-1; TRBD1 is a possible D gene (5 bases). Between the trimmed V and J ends, which lost 0 bases and 9 bases, there was a span of 27 bases. The CDR3 runs to 18 residues. Germline loops: CDR1 SGHRS, CDR2 YFSETQ.

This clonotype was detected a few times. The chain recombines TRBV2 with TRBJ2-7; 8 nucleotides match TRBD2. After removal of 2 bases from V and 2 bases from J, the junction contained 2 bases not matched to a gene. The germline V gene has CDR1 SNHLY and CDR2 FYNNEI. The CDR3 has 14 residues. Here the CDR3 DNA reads TGTGCCAGCAGTGAAACTAGCGGAACCTACGAGCAGTACTTC. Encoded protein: CASSETSGTYEQYF.

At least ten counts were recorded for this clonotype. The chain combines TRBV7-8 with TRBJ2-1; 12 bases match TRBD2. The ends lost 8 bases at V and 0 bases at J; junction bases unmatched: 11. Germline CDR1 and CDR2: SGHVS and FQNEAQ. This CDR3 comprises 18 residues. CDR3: CASRLLAGGRSSYNEQFF. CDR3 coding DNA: TGTGCCAGCCGATTACTAGCGGGAGGCCGAAGCTCCTACAATGAGCAGTTCTTC.

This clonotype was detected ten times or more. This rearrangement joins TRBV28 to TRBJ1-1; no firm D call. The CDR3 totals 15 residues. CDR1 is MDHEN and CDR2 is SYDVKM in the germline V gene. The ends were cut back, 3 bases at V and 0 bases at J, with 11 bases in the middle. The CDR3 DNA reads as TGTGCCAGCAGTTTGTCCCCACTTATGAACACTGAAGCTTTCTTT. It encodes CASSLSPLMNTEAFF.